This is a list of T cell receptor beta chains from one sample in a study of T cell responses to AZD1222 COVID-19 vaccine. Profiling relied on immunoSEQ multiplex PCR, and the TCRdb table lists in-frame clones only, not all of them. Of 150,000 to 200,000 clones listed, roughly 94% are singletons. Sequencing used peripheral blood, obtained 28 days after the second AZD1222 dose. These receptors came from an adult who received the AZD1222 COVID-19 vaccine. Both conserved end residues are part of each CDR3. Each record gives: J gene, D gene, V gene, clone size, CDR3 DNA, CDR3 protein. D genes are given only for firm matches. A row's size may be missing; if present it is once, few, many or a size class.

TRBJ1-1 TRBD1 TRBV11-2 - TGTGCCAGCAGCTGGACAGGGGGGGGAGCTTTCTTT CASSWTGGGAFF
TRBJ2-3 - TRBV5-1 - TGCGCCAGCAGCTTGACAGATACGCAGTATTTT CASSLTDTQYF
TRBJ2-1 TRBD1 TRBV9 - TGTGCCAGCAGTGCCGGGGACAGGGCTTCCAATGAGCAGTTCTTC CASSAGDRASNEQFF
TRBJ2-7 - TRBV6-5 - TGTGCCAGCGATGACGGTTACTACGAGCAGTACTTC CASDDGYYEQYF
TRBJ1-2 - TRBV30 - TGTGCCTGGAGTTCCCCCTGGGGGGCAGGTGGCTACACCTTC CAWSSPWGAGGYTF
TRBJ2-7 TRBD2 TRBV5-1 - TGCGCCAGCAGCAGGACTAGCGCGTACGAGCAGTACTTC CASSRTSAYEQYF
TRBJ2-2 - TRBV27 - TGTGCCAGCAGTTTATACGGCGGATCGAACACCGGGGAGCTGTTTTTT CASSLYGGSNTGELFF
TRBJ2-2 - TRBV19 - TGTGCCAGCAGAGACCGAAACACCGGGGAGCTGTTTTTT CASRDRNTGELFF
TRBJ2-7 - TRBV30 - TGTGCCTGGAGTGGGCTGAAATTTAGGAACGAGCAGTACTTC CAWSGLKFRNEQYF
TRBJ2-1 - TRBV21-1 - TGTGCCAGCAGCAAAGTAGGGGGCAGGCCAGACAATGAGCAGTTCTTC CASSKVGGRPDNEQFF
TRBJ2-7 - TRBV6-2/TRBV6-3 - TGTGCCAGCAGTTATTCAGGGGATGTTCCCTACGAGCAGTACTTC CASSYSGDVPYEQYF
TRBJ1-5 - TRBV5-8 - TGTGCCAGCAGCTTGAACGAAAATCAGCCCCAGCATTTT CASSLNENQPQHF
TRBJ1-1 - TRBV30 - TGTGCCTGGAGTCTAAGGGGGGGAGCCACTGAAGCTTTCTTT CAWSLRGGATEAFF
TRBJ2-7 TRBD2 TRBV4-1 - TGCGCCAGCAGCCAGGTGAGGACTAGCGGGGCCTACGAGCAGTACTTC CASSQVRTSGAYEQYF
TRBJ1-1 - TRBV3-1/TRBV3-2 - TGTGCCAGCAGCTCCCAAGTACAGACGGGGTGGAACACTGAAGCTTTCTTT CASSSQVQTGWNTEAFF
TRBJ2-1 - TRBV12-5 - TGTGCTAGTGGTCCGGACCCTCCCAGCTCCTACAATGAGCAGTTCTTC CASGPDPPSSYNEQFF
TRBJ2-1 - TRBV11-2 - TGTGCCAGCAGCTTGGCCACTAGCAACGGGCGGACTGCAGCTTTTGAGCAGTTCTTC CASSLATSNGRTAAFEQFF
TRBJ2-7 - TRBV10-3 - TGTGCCATCAGTGGGGGGGCCTACGAGCAGTACTTC CAISGGAYEQYF
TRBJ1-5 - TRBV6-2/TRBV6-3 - TGTGCCAGCAGTACGGGGTATAGCAATCAGCCCCAGCATTTT CASSTGYSNQPQHF
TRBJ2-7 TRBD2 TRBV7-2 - TGTGCCAGCAGCTTATCTCCAGCGGGAATCTACGAGCAGTACTTC CASSLSPAGIYEQYF
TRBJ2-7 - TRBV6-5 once TGTGCCAGCACCTCCAAATCGGGCCTTGCCTACGAGCAGTACTTC CASTSKSGLAYEQYF
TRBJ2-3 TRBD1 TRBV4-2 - TGTGCCAGCAGCCGGGGACAGGGCACAGATACGCAGTATTTT CASSRGQGTDTQYF
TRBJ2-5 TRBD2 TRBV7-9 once TGTGCCAGCAGCTTAGGAGCGGGAGGGCCACAGGAGACCCAGTACTTC CASSLGAGGPQETQYF
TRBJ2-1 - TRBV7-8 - TGTGCCAGCACCTCACGGTCTAGCGACAATGAGCAGTTCTTC CASTSRSSDNEQFF